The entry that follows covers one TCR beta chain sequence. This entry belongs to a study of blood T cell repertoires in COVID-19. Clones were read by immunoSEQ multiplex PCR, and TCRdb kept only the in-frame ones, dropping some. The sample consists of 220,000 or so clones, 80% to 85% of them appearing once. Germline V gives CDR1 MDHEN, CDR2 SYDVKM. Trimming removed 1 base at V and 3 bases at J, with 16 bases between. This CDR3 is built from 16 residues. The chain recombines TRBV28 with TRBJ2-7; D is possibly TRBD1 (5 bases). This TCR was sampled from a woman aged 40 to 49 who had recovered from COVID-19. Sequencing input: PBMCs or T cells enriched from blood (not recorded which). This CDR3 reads CASSLFPYGQGYEQYF. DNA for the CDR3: TGTGCCAGCAGTTTATTCCCGTACGGGCAGGGCTACGAGCAGTACTTC.